The text below deals with one T cell receptor (beta chain). The antigen remains unidentified. The data derive from a study of a mutant IDH1 vaccine in newly diagnosed glioma. Trimming left V 5 bases short and J 1 base short, with 6 bases between. Germline CDR1 and CDR2: SQVTM and ANQGSEA. The CDR3 is made up of 11 amino acids. The time point denotes: week 35, safety follow-up. What each vaccine dose contained was 300 ug of mutant IDH1 20-mer peptide, accompanied by topical imiquimod. The table came from immunoSEQ multiplex PCR; TCRdb's copy has only in-frame clones and leaves some out. The table records around 70,000 clones, approximately 84% of them present only once.

The origin of this receptor is a man between 18 and 35 years old with glioma. J is TRBJ2-7 and V is TRBV29-1, with D unresolved. The specimen was PBMCs, collected from a glioma patient whose treatment included an IDH1 peptide vaccine. This chain's CDR3 is CSVKGSYEQYF. CDR3 DNA: TGCAGCGTTAAGGGATCCTACGAGCAGTACTTC.